The table lists the clone carrying this T cell receptor (beta chain) with a few counts. Its matching antigen is unknown. These data originate in a study of human T cells and chemical hapten exposure. Study at large: Researchers reported sensitizing a roughly 2 cm by roughly 2 cm upper inner arm skin site with 2% DPC.

The V gene lost 4 bases and the J gene lost 1 base, with 16 bases spanning the gap. CDR1 and CDR2 from the germline V gene are GTSNPN and SVGIG (reference sequence). The CDR3 has 15 residues. Findings of the study overall: Relative to controls, expanded TCRs formed significantly more large CDR3 similarity clusters.

Indicated time point: patch test 1, 2 weeks after DPC sensitization. Specified treatment: therapeutic diphenylcyclopropenone sensitization with weekly scalp DPC. For the library, individual cDNA molecules each received unique molecular identifiers. TCRdb called the RACE reads again in MiXCR, with one record for every CDR3 protein. This sample has around 100,000 distinct CDR3 sequences, with approximately 11% found just once. The V gene is TRBV30, the J gene TRBJ1-1; tentatively, D is TRBD1 (6 bases). The specimen was whole blood, collected in connection with sensitization to the hapten diphenylcyclopropenone (DPC). This TCR was recovered from a woman aged 40-49 years with alopecia areata. Some clones in this sample may be carry-over from other donors' samples. DNA for the CDR3: TGTGCCTGGAATGTACAGGGCTTCGGGAACACTGAAGCTTTCTTT. This gives the protein CAWNVQGFGNTEAFF.